The rows below give T cell receptor beta chains drawn from one sample of a study of blood T cells in healthy people across ages. TCRdb itself ran the 5' RACE reads through MiXCR, one entry per CDR3 protein. The table includes 1.8 million or so distinct CDR3 sequences, about two fifths detected once. Sample: blood. The receptors stem from a human donor in good health. The CDR3 runs from the conserved cysteine through the conserved F or W. A D gene is named only where the DNA matches it firmly. Not all rows give a size; the values are once, few, many and, for expanded clones, a class.

v_gene,abundance,d_gene,j_gene,CDR3aa,CDR3nt
TRBV10-2,.,TRBD2,TRBJ2-1,CASSERGGTLRYNEQFF,TGCGCCAGCAGTGAACGCGGGGGGACCCTCCGCTACAATGAGCAGTTCTTC
TRBV7-9,.,TRBD1,TRBJ2-6,CASSLGGTGGSGANVLTF,TGTGCCAGCAGCTTAGGCGGGACAGGGGGCAGTGGGGCCAACGTCCTGACTTTC
TRBV6-2/TRBV6-3,.,.,TRBJ2-1,CASSDPLRSNEQFF,TGTGCCAGCAGTGACCCCCTCAGGAGCAATGAGCAGTTCTTC
TRBV7-2,.,.,TRBJ1-2,CASASTVNYGYTF,TGTGCCAGCGCGTCCACAGTTAACTATGGCTACACCTTC
TRBV6-2/TRBV6-3,.,.,TRBJ1-2,CASTASRLYDYTF,TGTGCCAGCACCGCATCCAGGCTATATGACTACACCTTC
TRBV6-6,few,TRBD1,TRBJ1-2,CASSSYGTGGYGYTF,TGTGCCAGCAGTTCCTACGGGACAGGGGGATATGGCTACACCTTC
TRBV9,.,TRBD2,TRBJ2-1,CANSVSGGSYNEQFF,TGTGCCAACAGCGTAAGCGGGGGGTCCTACAATGAGCAGTTCTTC
TRBV24-1,.,.,TRBJ1-5,CATSDLVSNQPQHF,TGTGCCACCAGTGATCTCGTTAGCAATCAGCCCCAGCATTTT
TRBV4-3,few,.,TRBJ1-1,CASSQDPPPSNTEAFF,TGCGCCAGCAGCCAAGATCCACCCCCGAGCAACACTGAAGCTTTCTTT
TRBV5-1,few,.,TRBJ2-1,CASSLGGPPYNEQFF,TGCGCCAGCAGCTTGGGGGGTCCACCCTACAATGAGCAGTTCTTC
TRBV7-3,.,TRBD2,TRBJ2-1,CASSSSGGGFTSEQFF,TGTGCCAGCAGCTCGAGCGGGGGGGGGTTTACTTCTGAGCAGTTCTTC
TRBV7-9,.,TRBD2,TRBJ2-7,CASSTGTSVGYEQYF,TGTGCCAGCAGCACCGGGACTAGCGTGGGTTACGAGCAGTACTTC
TRBV12-3/TRBV12-4,.,.,TRBJ1-2,CASSEDPDSYGYTF,TGTGCCAGCAGCGAAGACCCAGACAGCTATGGCTACACCTTC
TRBV12-3/TRBV12-4,few,.,TRBJ1-2,CASSTGATYGYTF,TGTGCCAGCAGTACCGGGGCCACTTATGGCTACACCTTC
TRBV20-1,few,.,TRBJ2-3,CSARVSGRTDTQYF,TGCAGTGCTAGAGTGTCAGGGCGCACAGATACGCAGTATTTT
TRBV12-3/TRBV12-4,few,.,TRBJ1-2,CASRLIPEGYTF,TGTGCCAGCAGGCTGATCCCTGAGGGCTACACCTTC
TRBV29-1,.,.,TRBJ1-4,CSVVEGAREKLFF,TGCAGCGTTGTGGAAGGGGCACGTGAAAAACTGTTTTTT
TRBV2,.,.,TRBJ1-2,CATREGIDYGHTF,TGTGCCACCCGGGAGGGTATAGACTATGGCCACACCTTC
TRBV24-1,.,TRBD2,TRBJ2-3,CATRTSGADTQYF,TGTGCCACCAGGACTAGCGGAGCAGATACGCAGTATTTT
TRBV11-3,.,.,TRBJ2-7,CASSWTSRGRYEQYF,TGTGCCAGCAGCTGGACATCCCGGGGGAGGTATGAGCAGTACTTC
TRBV11-2,.,TRBD2,TRBJ2-1,CASNFQLPLAGDLNEQFF,TGTGCCAGCAACTTCCAACTACCACTAGCGGGGGACCTCAATGAGCAGTTCTTC
TRBV7-2,.,TRBD1,TRBJ1-2,CASSSPWDRAYYGYTF,TGTGCCAGCAGCTCACCTTGGGACAGGGCTTACTATGGCTACACCTTC
TRBV29-1,.,.,TRBJ1-2,CSVVAGATNYGYTF,TGCAGCGTTGTGGCTGGCGCTACTAACTATGGCTACACCTTC
TRBV20-1,few,TRBD2,TRBJ2-5,CSASPPGASGGAMGGTQYF,TGCAGTGCTAGTCCCCCTGGGGCTAGCGGGGGCGCGATGGGTGGGACCCAGTACTTC
TRBV9,.,.,TRBJ2-1,CAGGPPGNYNEQFF,TGTGCCGGCGGCCCGCCAGGTAACTACAATGAGCAGTTCTTC
TRBV29-1,few,.,TRBJ2-7,CSVAGQWVYEQYF,TGCAGCGTTGCTGGACAGTGGGTCTACGAGCAGTACTTC
TRBV28,.,TRBD1,TRBJ2-4,CASGNRGQREQYF,TGTGCCAGCGGGAACAGGGGGCAGCGAGAGCAGTACTTC
TRBV28,.,.,TRBJ2-1,CASRVARARNERFF,TGTGCCAGCAGGGTAGCTCGGGCTCGCAATGAGCGGTTCTTC
TRBV4-3,.,.,TRBJ2-3,CASSHPGWEGTDTQYF,TGCGCCAGCAGCCACCCAGGGTGGGAGGGCACAGATACGCAGTATTTT
TRBV6-2/TRBV6-3,.,.,TRBJ1-2,CASRETNYGYTF,TGTGCCAGCAGGGAGACTAACTATGGCTACACCTTC
TRBV13,.,TRBD2,TRBJ2-3,CASSLARGDITDTQYF,TGTGCCAGCAGCTTAGCGCGGGGGGATATCACAGATACGCAGTATTTT
TRBV6-1,few,.,TRBJ2-5,CASSEAEYQETQYF,TGTGCCAGCAGTGAAGCAGAGTACCAAGAGACCCAGTACTTC
TRBV27,few,TRBD1,TRBJ2-1,CATGTGSSYNEQFF,TGTGCCACCGGGACAGGGAGTTCCTACAATGAGCAGTTCTTC